This entry features one T cell receptor beta chain sequence. Its matching antigen is unknown. Using immunoSEQ multiplex PCR, the repertoire was profiled, and TCRdb retains in-frame clones only, with some absent. The data contain some 130,000 clones, approximately 90% of them singletons. This specimen belongs to a study of T cell responses to AZD1222 COVID-19 vaccine. V shed 4 bases and J shed 1 base, with 10 bases lying between them. In germline, CDR1 is MDHEN, CDR2 SYDVKM. The CDR3 is 14 amino acids. Study-wide points: The sample set comprised mostly white British donors with more females, and clonal diversity was possibly underestimated. The repertoires were collected only after the peak T cell response.

The chain combines TRBV28 with TRBJ2-5; D is possibly TRBD2 (5 bases). Sequenced here: peripheral blood, sampled 28 days after the second AZD1222 dose. This sequence originates from an adult who received the AZD1222 COVID-19 vaccine. The CDR3 DNA reads TGTGCCAGCAGTTACGTCGGGATCCAAGAGACCCAGTACTTC. Its translation: CASSYVGIQETQYF.